The next 5 T cell receptor beta chains were all read from a single sample in a study of T cell clonality in common variable immunodeficiency. Profiled with immunoSEQ multiplex PCR; TCRdb holds only in-frame clones, not every one. The data show about 52,000 clones, with none appearing a single time. The sequencing input was peripheral blood mononuclear cells. These receptors came from a person aged 18 to 70 in good health.

The sample holds many counts of this clone. The read gets to within 3 residues of the CDR3 end, and the germline J gene fills in the rest. The rearrangement uses TRBV20-1 and TRBJ2-5; the match to TRBD2 covers 11 bases. From germline, CDR1 is DFQATT and CDR2 SNEGSKA (reference sequence). The CDR3 is 16 amino acids. Trimming took 3 bases from V and 1 from J; bases not matched to a gene: 7. The chain's CDR3 is CSARRTSGGFQETQYF. The CDR3 DNA, read in part, is TGCAGTGCTAGGCGAACTAGCGGGGGTTTCCAAGAGACC.

This clone was picked up many times. The missing CDR3 end, 3 residues past where the read stops, is filled in from the germline J gene. This chain links TRBV29-1 with TRBJ2-7; 9 bases are a match to TRBD2. Germline V CDR1 and CDR2: SQVTM, ANQGSEA. V lost 7 bases and J lost 6; bases outside the gene matches: 16. CDR3 length: 15 amino acids. The sequenced part of the CDR3 DNA is TGCAGCGCCCTTCCCCCGGGACTAGCTAAGGCCGAG. The encoded protein is CSALPPGLAKAE. In full, the CDR3 reads CSALPPGLAKAEQYF.

This clone was observed at least ten times. The read terminates 3 residues before the CDR3 end, so the remaining end is supplied by the germline J gene. The chain has TRBV7-6 and TRBJ2-1; D might be TRBD1 (6 bases). The germline V and J ends were trimmed by 2 bases and 5 bases, with 10 bases remaining between them. The CDR3 totals 14 residues. Germline-derived CDR1 and CDR2 are SGHVS and FNYEAQ. Here the CDR3 reads CASSLNPGDNEQFF. The CDR3 bases that were read are TGTGCCAGCAGCTTAAATCCAGGGGACAATGAG.

This clone was recorded many times. Read data end 3 residues before the CDR3 end; the end is taken from the germline J gene. This sequence joins TRBV19 and TRBJ2-7; unclear D gene. Per germline, CDR1 LNHDA and CDR2 SQIVND (reference sequence). Deletions cut 5 bases from V and 4 bases from J, with 21 bases between. This CDR3 has 16 residues. The CDR3 reads CASSARLNPAVYEQYF. CDR3 DNA (partial): TGTGCCAGTAGTGCTAGACTGAACCCAGCTGTATACGAG.

This clone was seen only a few times. The sequenced fragment ends 3 residues before the CDR3 boundary, so the rest is inferred from the germline J gene. This rearrangement joins TRBV5-8 to TRBJ2-7; D is unresolved. This CDR3 has 12 amino acids. Trimming took off 1 base at V and 5 bases at J, with 7 bases between the two ends. Germline loops: CDR1 SGHTS, CDR2 YDEGEE. The CDR3 here is CASSLRANEQYF. CDR3 DNA, as far as it was read: TGTGCCAGCAGCTTGAGGGCCAACGAG.